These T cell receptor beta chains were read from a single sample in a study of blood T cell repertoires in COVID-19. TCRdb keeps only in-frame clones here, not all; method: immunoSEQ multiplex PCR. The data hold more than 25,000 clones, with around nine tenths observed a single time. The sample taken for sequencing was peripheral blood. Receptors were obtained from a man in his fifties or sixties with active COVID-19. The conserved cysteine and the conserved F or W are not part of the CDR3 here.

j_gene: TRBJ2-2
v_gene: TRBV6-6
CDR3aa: ASSPPGGLAGVGGELF

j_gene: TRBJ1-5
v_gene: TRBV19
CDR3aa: ASSIRPGSNQPQH

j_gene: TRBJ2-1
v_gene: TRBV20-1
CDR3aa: SASSYAGDYNEQF

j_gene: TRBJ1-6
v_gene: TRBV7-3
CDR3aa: ASSLLGGGQGSPLH

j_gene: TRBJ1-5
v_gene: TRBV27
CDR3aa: ASRNTGAYNQPQH

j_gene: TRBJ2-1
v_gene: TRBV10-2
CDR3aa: ASSSVPGHGVMVSYNEQF

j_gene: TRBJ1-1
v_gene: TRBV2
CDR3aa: ASSTYTEVTEAF

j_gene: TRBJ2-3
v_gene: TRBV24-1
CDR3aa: ATSDPVRDTDTQY

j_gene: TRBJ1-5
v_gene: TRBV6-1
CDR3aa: ASSDTTGYINQPQH

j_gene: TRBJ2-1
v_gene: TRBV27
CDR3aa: ASSLTYSPSYNEQF

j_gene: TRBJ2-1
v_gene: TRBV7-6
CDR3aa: ASSLVRGGEQF

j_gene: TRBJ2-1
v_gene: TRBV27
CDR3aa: ASRQGAVEQF

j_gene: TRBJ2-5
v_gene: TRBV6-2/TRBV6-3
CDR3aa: ASSSLAGEGQETQY

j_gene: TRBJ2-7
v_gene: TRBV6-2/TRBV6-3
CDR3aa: ASSYSPGSYEQY

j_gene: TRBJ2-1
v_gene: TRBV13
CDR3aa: ASSPQGLAIEQF

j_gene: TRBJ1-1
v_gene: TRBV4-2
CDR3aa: ASSHPAQGLNTEAF

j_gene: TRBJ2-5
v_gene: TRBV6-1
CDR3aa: ASHQGDQETQY

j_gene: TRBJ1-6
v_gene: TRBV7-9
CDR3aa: ASSFYSTNSPLH

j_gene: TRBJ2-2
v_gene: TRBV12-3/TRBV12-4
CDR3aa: ASSPTGTGELF

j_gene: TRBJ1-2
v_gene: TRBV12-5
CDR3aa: ASGLVHGDFYGYT

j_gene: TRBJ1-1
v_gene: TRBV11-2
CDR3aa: ASSLGPFRDTEAF

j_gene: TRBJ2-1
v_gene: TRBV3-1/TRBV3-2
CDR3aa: ASSQRAGDNEQF

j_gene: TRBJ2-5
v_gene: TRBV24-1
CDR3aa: ATSDLGTSGSVRETQY